The present T cell receptor beta chain was sequenced within a study of T cell changes during pregnancy in multiple sclerosis. This CDR3 region has 15 residues. Germline CDR1 reads MNHEY; CDR2 reads SMNVEV (reference sequence). The V gene end was trimmed by 5 bases and the J gene end by 5 bases; junction bases not matched to a gene: 11. This clone has more than one count but fewer than ten. TCRdb's copy holds only in-frame clones and misses some; the assay was immunoSEQ multiplex PCR. The profile shows 60,000 to 85,000 clones, over 85% of them singletons. Sequencing used peripheral blood, obtained after pregnancy. The TCR sequence derives from a female donor in good health, enrolled as a control in a pregnancy study. The rearrangement joins TRBV27 to TRBJ1-1, with 7 nucleotides matching TRBD1. CDR3 loop: CASSPNPTGDTEAFF. The DNA for the CDR3 is TGTGCCAGCAGTCCTAACCCCACAGGGGATACTGAAGCTTTCTTT.